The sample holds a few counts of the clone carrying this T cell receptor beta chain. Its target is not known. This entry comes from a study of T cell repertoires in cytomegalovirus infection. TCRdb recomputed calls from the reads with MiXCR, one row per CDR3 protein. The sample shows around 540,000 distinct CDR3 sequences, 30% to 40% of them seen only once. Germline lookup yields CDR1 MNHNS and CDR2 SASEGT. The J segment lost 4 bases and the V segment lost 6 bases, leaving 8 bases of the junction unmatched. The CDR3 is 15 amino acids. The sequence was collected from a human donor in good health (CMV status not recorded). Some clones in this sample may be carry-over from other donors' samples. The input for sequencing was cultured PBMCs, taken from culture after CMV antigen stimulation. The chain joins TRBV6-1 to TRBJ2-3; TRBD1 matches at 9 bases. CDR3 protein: CASSMGQGRSDTQYF. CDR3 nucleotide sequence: TGTGCCAGCAGCATGGGACAGGGAAGGTCAGATACGCAGTATTTT.